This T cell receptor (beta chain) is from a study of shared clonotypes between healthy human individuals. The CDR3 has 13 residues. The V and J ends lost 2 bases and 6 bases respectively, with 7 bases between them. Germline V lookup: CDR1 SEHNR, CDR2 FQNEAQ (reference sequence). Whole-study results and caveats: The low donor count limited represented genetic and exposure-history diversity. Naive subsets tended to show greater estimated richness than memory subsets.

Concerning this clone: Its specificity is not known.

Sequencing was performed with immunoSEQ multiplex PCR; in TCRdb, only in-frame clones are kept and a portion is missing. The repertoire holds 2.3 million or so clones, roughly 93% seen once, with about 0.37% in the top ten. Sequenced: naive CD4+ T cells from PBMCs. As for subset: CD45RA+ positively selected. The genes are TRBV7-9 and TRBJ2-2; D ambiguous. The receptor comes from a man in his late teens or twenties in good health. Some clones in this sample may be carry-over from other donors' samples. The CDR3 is CASSLILPGELFF. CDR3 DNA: TGTGCCAGCAGCTTAATACTCCCCGGGGAGCTGTTTTTT. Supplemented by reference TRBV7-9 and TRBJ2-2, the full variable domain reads DTGVSQNPRHKITKRGQNVTFRCDPISEHNRLYWYRQTLGQGPEFLTYFQNEAQLEKSRLLSDRFSAERPKGSFSTLEIQRTEQGDSAMYLCASSLILPGELFFGEGSRLTVL.